Shown below are 19 T cell receptor beta chains from a single sample sequenced in a study of T-cell memory formation after mild COVID-19. From the 5' RACE reads, TCRdb called clonotypes with MiXCR, one entry per CDR3 protein. The data contain hundreds of thousands of distinct CDR3 sequences, approximately 23% of them seen just once; the ten biggest clones take up around 13%. What was sequenced was PBMCs or a T cell subset sorted from them (not recorded which). These receptors all stem from an adult woman who had mild COVID-19 (a few samples of this study predate the infection). Cell type and time point are not known.

The sample holds a few counts of this clonotype. The chain employs TRBV7-6 and TRBJ2-7; D is unresolved. V was pared by 4 bases and J by 5 bases, with 9 bases between. The CDR3 runs 12 residues. Germline values: CDR1 SGHVS, CDR2 FNYEAQ. CDR3 DNA sequence: TGTGCCAGCAGCTGGCAAGGAGACGAGCAGTACTTC. Protein product: CASSWQGDEQYF.

The rearrangement joins TRBV29-1 to TRBJ1-1; TRBD1 is a possible D gene (6 bases). The germline gives CDR1 SQVTM, CDR2 ANQGSEA. Trimming stripped 7 bases from V and 8 bases from J, with 14 bases between. The CDR3 loop spans 11 amino acids. The CDR3 sequence is CSAEGGREAFF. For the CDR3, the DNA is TGCAGCGCAGAAGGGGGTCGCGAAGCTTTCTTT.

The chain employs TRBV12-3 or TRBV12-4 and TRBJ2-1; 13 nucleotides align to TRBD2. The CDR3 covers 14 residues. Trimming cost V 3 bases and J 9 bases; bases outside gene matches: 2. This chain's CDR3 is CASSFGLAGVEQFF. In DNA, the CDR3 is TGTGCCAGCAGTTTCGGACTAGCGGGAGTTGAGCAGTTCTTC.

The chain couples TRBV12-3 or TRBV12-4 to TRBJ1-2; D is unclear. The CDR3 spans 14 residues. The ends were cut back, 6 bases at V and 6 bases at J, with 17 bases in the middle. As DNA, the CDR3 is TGTGCCAGCAGCCTCAAAGGCGGAAAGGATGGCTACACCTTC. This sequence encodes CASSLKGGKDGYTF.

In its sample, this clonotype was seen a few times. The rearrangement uses TRBV29-1 and TRBJ2-7; perhaps TRBD2 as D (5 bases). V lost 0 bases, J lost 4 bases, and 13 bases lay in between. CDR1 SQVTM and CDR2 ANQGSEA come from the germline V gene. There are 14 residues in the CDR3. CDR3 sequence (DNA): TGCAGCGTTGAAGATCCGGCTAGCCCATACGAGCAGTACTTC. Protein: CSVEDPASPYEQYF.

This clonotype was seen only a few times. This chain links TRBV5-6 with TRBJ2-7, with 7 bases matching TRBD1. Germline values: CDR1 SGHDT, CDR2 YYEEEE. The CDR3 spans 15 residues. The ends lost 2 bases at V and 4 bases at J; junction bases unmatched: 9. The CDR3 DNA is TGTGCCAGCAGCTTTTACGACAGGGTTGAATACGAGCAGTACTTC. Its translation is CASSFYDRVEYEQYF.

This clonotype showed up just a few times. The V call is TRBV12-3 or TRBV12-4, the J call TRBJ1-1, with 10 bases that match TRBD1. The CDR3 sequence is 15 residues long. Germline trimming cut 6 bases from V and 6 bases from J; bases unmatched to any gene: 10. CDR3 residues: CASSPGQGFTAEAFF. The CDR3 nucleotides read TGTGCCAGCAGCCCGGGACAGGGGTTTACTGCTGAAGCTTTCTTT.

J is TRBJ2-1 and V is TRBV5-1, with D tentatively TRBD1 (6 bases). V shed 1 base and J shed 6 bases, with 14 bases lying between them. This CDR3 is 15 amino acids long. CDR1 is SGHRS, CDR2 YFSETQ, per germline. CDR3 DNA sequence: TGCGCCAGCAGCTTGTCACAGGGAAACGTCAATGAGCAGTTCTTC. This gives the protein CASSLSQGNVNEQFF.

The sample holds many counts of this clonotype. The chain carries TRBV7-2 and TRBJ2-2; D remains ambiguous. CDR1 and CDR2 from the germline V gene are SGHTA and FQGNSA. V lost 1 base to trimming and J lost 5 bases, with 5 bases between them. This CDR3 is built from 13 residues. The CDR3 DNA reads TGTGCCAGCAGCTTAGGCCCGACCGGGGAGCTGTTTTTT. It specifies CASSLGPTGELFF.

This clonotype was detected a few times. The chain combines TRBV9 with TRBJ2-7; D might be TRBD2 (5 bases). CDR3 length equals 14 residues. V lost 0 bases and J lost 1, with 8 bases in between. Germline-derived CDR1 and CDR2 are SGDLS and YYNGEE. The CDR3 DNA reads TGTGCCAGCAGCGTAGGGGGAGTTTCCTACGAGCAGTACTTC. It translates to CASSVGGVSYEQYF. The full variable domain, in which reference TRBV9 and TRBJ2-7 provide the parts outside the CDR3, is DSGVTQTPKHLITATGQRVTLRCSPRSGDLSVYWYQQSLDQGLQFLIQYYNGEERAKGNILERFSAQQFPDLHSELNLSSLELGDSALYFCASSVGGVSYEQYFGPGTRLTVT.

V gene TRBV11-3 combines with J gene TRBJ2-1; 11 bases line up with TRBD2. In germline, CDR1 is SGHNT, CDR2 YENEEA. CDR3 length: 15 amino acids. Losses at the gene ends were 3 bases for V and 6 bases for J; bases not matched to a gene: 4. CDR3 in amino acids: CASSFRLAGSNEQFF. The CDR3 nucleotides read TGTGCCAGCAGCTTTAGACTAGCGGGAAGCAATGAGCAGTTCTTC. The variable domain in full, completed from reference TRBV11-3 and TRBJ2-1, reads EAGVVQSPRYKIIEKKQPVAFWCNPISGHNTLYWYLQNLGQGPELLIRYENEEAVDDSQLPKDRFSAERLKGVDSTLKIQPAELGDSAVYLCASSFRLAGSNEQFFGPGTRLTVL.

This clonotype was picked up a small number of times. The chain is built from TRBV4-3 and TRBJ2-3; D is uncertain. Trimming left V 3 bases short and J 1 base short, with 5 bases between. The CDR3 runs to 13 residues. Germline loops: CDR1 LGHNA, CDR2 YSLEER. The CDR3 reads CASSQYGTDTQYF. The CDR3, as DNA: TGCGCCAGCAGCCAGTACGGCACAGATACGCAGTATTTT.

This clonotype was detected a few times. This rearrangement joins TRBV9 to TRBJ2-3; either TRBD1 or TRBD2 may fit D (5 bases each). Germline-derived CDR1 and CDR2 are SGDLS and YYNGEE. Trimming removed 0 bases at V and 1 base at J, with 12 bases between. This CDR3 has 16 residues. The CDR3 region is CASSVGWGRGTDTQYF. DNA of the CDR3: TGTGCCAGCAGCGTAGGATGGGGGAGAGGCACAGATACGCAGTATTTT.

At least ten counts were recorded for this clonotype. This CDR3 is CASSFQGYEQYF. CDR3 coding DNA: TGCGCCAGCAGCTTCCAGGGCTACGAGCAGTACTTC. The chain uses TRBV5-1 and TRBJ2-7; D may be TRBD1 (5 bases). This CDR3 region has 12 residues. Trimming cost V 2 bases and J 3 bases, with 6 bases left between them. Germline CDR1 and CDR2: SGHRS and YFSETQ.

The chain is built from TRBV3-1 and TRBJ2-5; a weak D match, TRBD2 (6 bases). The V and J ends lost 0 bases and 11 bases respectively, with 16 bases between them. The CDR3 has 14 amino acids. Germline CDR1 LGHDT, CDR2 YNNKEL (reference sequence). CDR3 loop: CASSQDSTSFEQYF. In DNA form, the CDR3 reads TGTGCCAGCAGCCAAGATTCTACTAGCTTTGAGCAGTACTTC.

The chain combines TRBV7-9 with TRBJ2-3; D may be TRBD2 (6 bases). Trimming took 11 bases from V and 0 from J, leaving 18 bases between them. The CDR3 is made up of 15 amino acids. In germline, CDR1 is SEHNR, CDR2 FQNEAQ (reference sequence). The DNA for the CDR3 is TGTGCCGGAGGGCCCATGATCCCTAGCACAGATACGCAGTATTTT. This codes for CAGGPMIPSTDTQYF.

This clonotype has ten or more counts. The J gene is TRBJ1-2, the V gene TRBV20-1, with 7 positions matching TRBD1. CDR1 DFQATT and CDR2 SNEGSKA come from the germline V gene (reference sequence). Unmatched junction bases numbered 10, after V lost 6 bases and J lost 0 bases. The CDR3 contains 15 residues. CDR3 protein: CSATPRTGSNYGYTF. The CDR3 nucleotides are TGCAGTGCCACCCCCCGGACAGGATCTAACTATGGCTACACCTTC.

The chain recombines TRBV24-1 with TRBJ2-1, with D perhaps matching TRBD1 or TRBD2 (5 bases each). CDR1 is KGHDR, CDR2 SFDVKD, per germline. V was clipped by 5 bases and J by 10 bases, with 20 bases between them. The CDR3 covers 15 residues. The CDR3 protein is CATSGPGPVYWEQFF. The CDR3 DNA sequence: TGTGCCACCAGTGGTCCGGGACCCGTATATTGGGAGCAGTTCTTC.

The gene calls are TRBV29-1 and TRBJ1-2; D remains ambiguous. Germline lookup yields CDR1 SQVTM and CDR2 ANQGSEA. The CDR3 totals 12 residues. Trimming left V 5 bases short and J 6 bases short, with 13 bases between. Written as DNA, the CDR3 is TGCAGCGTTCGAGGGTTTCCGGATGGCTACACCTTC. Its translation is CSVRGFPDGYTF.